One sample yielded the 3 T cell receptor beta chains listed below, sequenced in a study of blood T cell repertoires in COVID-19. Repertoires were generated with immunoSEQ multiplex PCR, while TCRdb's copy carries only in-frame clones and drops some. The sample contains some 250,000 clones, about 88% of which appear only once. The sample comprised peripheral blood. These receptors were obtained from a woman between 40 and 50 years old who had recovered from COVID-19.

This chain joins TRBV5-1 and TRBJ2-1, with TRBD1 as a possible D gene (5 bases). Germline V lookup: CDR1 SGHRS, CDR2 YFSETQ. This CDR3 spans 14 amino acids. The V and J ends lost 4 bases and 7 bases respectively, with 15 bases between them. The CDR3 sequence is CASSRQPRRNEQFF. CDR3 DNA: TGCGCCAGCAGCCGACAGCCCCGTAGGAATGAGCAGTTCTTC.

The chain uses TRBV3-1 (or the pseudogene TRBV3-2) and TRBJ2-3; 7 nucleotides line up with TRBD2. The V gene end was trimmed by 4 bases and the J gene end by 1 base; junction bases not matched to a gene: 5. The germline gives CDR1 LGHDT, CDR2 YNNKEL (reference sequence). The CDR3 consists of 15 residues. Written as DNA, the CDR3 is TGTGCCAGCAGCCCCCCTGGGGGGGGCACAGATACGCAGTATTTT. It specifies CASSPPGGGTDTQYF.

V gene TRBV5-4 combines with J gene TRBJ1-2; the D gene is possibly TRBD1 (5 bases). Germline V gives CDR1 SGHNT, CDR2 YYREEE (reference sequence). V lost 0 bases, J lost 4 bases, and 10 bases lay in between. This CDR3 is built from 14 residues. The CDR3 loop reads CASSLGQGGYGYTF. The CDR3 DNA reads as TGTGCCAGCAGCTTGGGTCAGGGCGGCTATGGCTACACCTTC.